Following are 15 T cell receptor beta chains from one sample sequenced in a study of blood T cell repertoires in COVID-19. The table came from immunoSEQ multiplex PCR; TCRdb's copy has only in-frame clones and leaves some out. The sample comprises under 350,000 clones, 70% to 90% of which are singletons, and around 4.4% rests with the top ten. Source material: PBMCs or T cells enriched from blood (not recorded which). These receptors originate from a woman between 35 and 50 years old with acute COVID-19.

V gene TRBV3-1 (or the pseudogene TRBV3-2) combines with J gene TRBJ1-2; D may be TRBD1 (6 bases). Trimming pared 0 bases from V and 4 bases from J, leaving 18 bases between. Germline CDR1 is LGHDT and CDR2 is YNNKEL (reference sequence). The CDR3 totals 17 residues. CDR3 sequence reads: CASSQDLTGNFLYGYTF. The CDR3 bases are TGTGCCAGCAGCCAAGATTTAACAGGGAACTTCCTCTATGGCTACACCTTC.

The chain recombines TRBV27 with TRBJ2-1, with 7 bases lining up with TRBD2. The CDR3 loop spans 15 amino acids. V was pared by 3 bases and J by 5 bases, with 7 bases of the junction left unmatched. Germline CDR1 is MNHEY and CDR2 is SMNVEV (reference sequence). CDR3 protein: CASSFTGGTNNEQFF. The CDR3 DNA reads TGTGCCAGCAGTTTTACGGGAGGCACTAACAATGAGCAGTTCTTC.

J is TRBJ1-3 and V is TRBV7-2, with 9 bases identical to TRBD1. The CDR3 has 16 amino acids. Germline V gene data show CDR1 as SGHTA and CDR2 as FQGNSA. J gave up 1 base and V 5 bases, and 6 bases lay outside the gene matches. DNA for the CDR3: TGTGCCAGCAGCCTGACAGGGGGAGAGTCTGGAAACACCATATATTTT. Translating it yields CASSLTGGESGNTIYF.

The J gene is TRBJ2-7, the V gene TRBV7-9; TRBD2 matches 8 bases. Germline V gene data show CDR1 as SEHNR and CDR2 as FQNEAQ (reference sequence). The CDR3 runs to 15 residues. With V trimmed by 1 base and J by 0 bases, 2 bases remained unmatched. The CDR3 DNA is TGTGCCAGCAGCTTAGAAGCGGGGGTCTCCTACGAGCAGTACTTC. It is translated as CASSLEAGVSYEQYF. Variable domain in full (rest from reference TRBV7-9 and TRBJ2-7): DTGVSQNPRHKITKRGQNVTFRCDPISEHNRLYWYRQTLGQGPEFLTYFQNEAQLEKSRLLSDRFSAERPKGSFSTLEIQRTEQGDSAMYLCASSLEAGVSYEQYFGPGTRLTVT.

The V call is TRBV14, the J call TRBJ2-1, with TRBD2 identical over 7 bases. With 2 bases clipped from V and 2 bases from J, the junction kept 12 bases outside the gene matches. The CDR3 loop spans 18 amino acids. CDR1 is SGHDN, CDR2 FVKESK, per germline. The CDR3 DNA is TGTGCCAGCAGCCAACGTATTTTATCGGGAGGCGCCTACAATGAGCAGTTCTTC. Its protein is CASSQRILSGGAYNEQFF.

The chain carries TRBV29-1 and TRBJ2-6; D uncertain. V was shortened by 4 bases and J by 0 bases, with 4 bases between the two germline ends. The CDR3 contains 13 residues. Germline V gene sequence: CDR1 SQVTM, CDR2 ANQGSEA. CDR3 DNA sequence: TGCAGCGTTGGCTACTCTGGGGCCAACGTCCTGACTTTC. It translates to CSVGYSGANVLTF. Based on the CDR3 plus reference TRBV29-1 and TRBJ2-6, the full variable domain is SAVISQKPSRDICQRGTSLTIQCQVDSQVTMMFWYRQQPGQSLTLIATANQGSEATYESGFVIDKFPISRPNLTFSTLTVSNMSPEDSSIYLCSVGYSGANVLTFGAGSRLTVL.

In regard to this clone: This sample also contains other DNA sequences that code for the same CDR3. The chain carries TRBV6-5 and TRBJ2-7; D may be TRBD2 (6 bases). Germline V gives CDR1 MNHEY, CDR2 SVGAGI. The CDR3 is 12 residues long. Between the trimmed V and J ends, which lost 6 bases and 3 bases, there was a span of 9 bases. This chain's CDR3 is CASSRGGYEQYF. For the CDR3, the DNA is TGTGCCAGCAGCCGGGGAGGCTACGAGCAGTACTTC.

CDR3 bases: TGTGCCAGCGATGGAGGGAACACTGAAGCTTTCTTT. Translation gives CASDGGNTEAFF. The chain uses TRBV2 and TRBJ1-1; D is unresolved. The V gene lost 8 bases and the J gene lost 1 base, with 8 bases spanning the gap. Germline-derived CDR1 and CDR2 are SNHLY and FYNNEI. The CDR3 length is 12 residues.

The V and J genes are TRBV27 and TRBJ1-6; weak D call: TRBD1 (5 bases). Germline CDR1 MNHEY, CDR2 SMNVEV (reference sequence). V shed 8 bases and J shed 6 bases, with 17 bases lying between them. The CDR3 is made up of 15 amino acids. This CDR3 reads CASGEAGGSNSPLHF. The CDR3 nucleotides are TGTGCCAGCGGGGAGGCGGGGGGAAGTAATTCACCCCTCCACTTT.

The chain carries TRBV15 and TRBJ1-6, with 8 bases identical to TRBD1. The germline gives CDR1 LNHNV, CDR2 YYDKDF (reference sequence). The CDR3 extends over 17 amino acids. The ends lost 3 bases at V and 5 bases at J; junction bases unmatched: 9. The CDR3 reads CATSSKGQARDNSPLHF. The CDR3 DNA follows: TGTGCCACCAGCAGCAAGGGACAGGCTCGGGATAATTCACCCCTCCACTTT.

The rearrangement uses TRBV18 and TRBJ1-5; 7 positions match TRBD1. The CDR3 is 14 amino acids. J was trimmed by 6 bases and V by 2 bases; bases with no gene match: 4. Germline CDR1 KGHSH, CDR2 LQKENI. CDR3 in amino acids: CASSPTGETQPQHF. The DNA for the CDR3 is TGTGCCAGCTCACCAACAGGGGAGACTCAGCCCCAGCATTTT.

The J gene is TRBJ1-3, the V gene TRBV25-1; D remains unclear. The CDR3 spans 13 residues. V was pared by 9 bases and J by 3 bases, with 12 bases between. The V gene's germline CDR1 is MGHDK and CDR2 SYGVNS. The CDR3 here is CASTFGDGNTIYF. CDR3 DNA sequence: TGTGCCAGTACGTTCGGGGATGGAAACACCATATATTTT.

The DNA of the CDR3 is TGTGCCAGCAGGCCTCAGGGGGCGCATACCGGGGAGCTGTTTTTT. Translated: CASRPQGAHTGELFF. J is TRBJ2-2 and V is TRBV3-1 (or the pseudogene TRBV3-2); TRBD1 agrees at 8 bases. This CDR3 is 15 amino acids long. J was trimmed by 5 bases and V by 6 bases; bases with no gene match: 8. Germline V gene sequence: CDR1 LGHDT, CDR2 YNNKEL (reference sequence).

The chain couples TRBV5-4 to TRBJ1-4, with a tentative D call TRBD1 (6 bases). From germline, CDR1 is SGHNT and CDR2 YYREEE (reference sequence). The CDR3 loop spans 14 amino acids. V was cut by 3 bases and J by 6 bases, with 12 bases left in between. CDR3 loop: CASSSQGWDEKLFF. CDR3 DNA sequence: TGTGCCAGCAGCTCACAGGGATGGGATGAAAAACTGTTTTTT.

V is TRBV28 and J is TRBJ1-2, with 11 bases lining up with TRBD1. The CDR3 is 16 residues long. V lost 5 bases and J lost 6; bases outside the gene matches: 11. The germline CDR1 and CDR2 sequences are MDHEN and SYDVKM. The DNA of the CDR3 is TGTGCCAGCAGTCTCACCCAGGGACAGGGGGTCCATGGCTACACCTTC. As protein: CASSLTQGQGVHGYTF.